Below are 27 T cell receptor beta chains sequenced from a single sample in a study of T cells and copy number aberrations in small-cell lung cancer. Profiled with immunoSEQ multiplex PCR; TCRdb holds only in-frame clones, not every one. The sample includes 350 to 450 clones, roughly 90% of them seen just once. The sequenced sample consisted of tumor tissue. Source of these receptors: a man between 65 and 85 years old with small cell lung cancer.

Note on this clone: The germline gene is not matched at one end of the junction; a read error may be the cause. CDR3 bases: TGTGCCAGCGTCACCGGGACAGGGGGCTACAAGCAGTACTTC. Its protein product is CASVTGTGGYKQYF. The genes are TRBV2 and TRBJ2-7; 12 nucleotides agree with TRBD1. The V gene's germline CDR1 is SNHLY and CDR2 FYNNEI. This CDR3 region has 14 residues.

This chain uses TRBV19 with TRBJ2-1, with 9 bases matching TRBD1. CDR1 and CDR2 from the germline V gene are LNHDA and SQIVND (reference sequence). Trimming cost V 5 bases and J 10 bases; bases outside gene matches: 9. This CDR3 comprises 14 residues. The CDR3 is CASSGGTGSSEQFF. Here the CDR3 DNA reads TGTGCCAGTAGTGGGGGGACAGGGTCATCCGAGCAGTTCTTC. Variable domain in full (rest from reference TRBV19 and TRBJ2-1): DGGITQSPKYLFRKEGQNVTLSCEQNLNHDAMYWYRQDPGQGLRLIYYSQIVNDFQKGDIAEGYSVSREKKESFPLTVTSAQKNPTAFYLCASSGGTGSSEQFFGPGTRLTVL.

J is TRBJ2-5 and V is TRBV5-1; either TRBD1 or TRBD2 may supply D (5 bases each). Germline lookup yields CDR1 SGHRS and CDR2 YFSETQ. This CDR3 is built from 13 residues. Trimming cost V 4 bases and J 3 bases, with 10 bases left between them. This chain's CDR3 is CASSPRGEETQYF. Written as DNA, the CDR3 is TGCGCCAGCAGCCCGAGAGGGGAAGAGACCCAGTACTTC.

CDR3 DNA: TGCGCCAGCAGCCCCGTTTGGGGGGGGGCTAACAATGAGCAGTTCTTC. Its translation: CASSPVWGGANNEQFF. The chain combines TRBV4-1 with TRBJ2-1; D possibly corresponds to TRBD2 (7 bases). Deletions cut 4 bases from V and 5 bases from J, with 18 bases between. This CDR3 has 16 amino acids. Germline values: CDR1 MGHRA, CDR2 YSYEKL.

This chain uses TRBV2 with TRBJ1-3; D remains ambiguous. Germline V gene sequence: CDR1 SNHLY, CDR2 FYNNEI. The CDR3 extends over 15 amino acids. V lost 8 bases, J lost 1 base, and 15 bases lay in between. The chain's CDR3 is CASGAAWGSGNTIYF. CDR3 nucleotides: TGTGCCAGCGGAGCAGCCTGGGGTTCTGGAAACACCATATATTTT.

This chain joins TRBV7-9 and TRBJ1-1; 7 bases line up with TRBD1. CDR1 SEHNR and CDR2 FQNEAQ come from the germline V gene (reference sequence). After removal of 5 bases from V and 5 bases from J, the junction contained 8 bases not matched to a gene. The CDR3 sequence is 14 residues long. Here the CDR3 DNA reads TGTGCCAGCAGCCCCTCCTCAGGGGGAACTGAAGCTTTCTTT. As protein: CASSPSSGGTEAFF.

Only one count was recorded for this clone. The V call is TRBV19, the J call TRBJ1-1; TRBD1 matches 9 bases. CDR3 length: 20 residues. J was trimmed by 7 bases and V by 3 bases; bases with no gene match: 24. Germline CDR1 LNHDA, CDR2 SQIVND (reference sequence). The CDR3 DNA reads as TGTGCCAGTAGTATGTGGTTGGGACAGGGTACGCCCGTCTGGTTGGATGAAGCTTTCTTT. Translation gives CASSMWLGQGTPVWLDEAFF.

The rearrangement links TRBV30 to TRBJ2-3; D tentatively fits TRBD1 or TRBD2 (6 bases each). V lost 5 bases, J lost 0 bases, and 15 bases lay in between. Germline CDR1 GTSNPN, CDR2 SVGIG (reference sequence). The CDR3 has 15 residues. CDR3 DNA: TGTGCCTGGTCCAATAGGGGGGAGAGCACAGATACGCAGTATTTT. Protein sequence: CAWSNRGESTDTQYF.

This chain uses TRBV6-1 with TRBJ2-7; 10 nucleotides line up with TRBD1. CDR1 is MNHNS and CDR2 is SASEGT in the germline V gene. The CDR3 totals 15 residues. V shed 7 bases and J 5 bases; nucleotides not matched to a gene: 11. CDR3 residues: CASNPAGTGVHEQYF. The CDR3 bases are TGTGCCAGCAACCCGGCCGGGACAGGGGTCCACGAGCAGTACTTC.

Only a few counts were recorded for this clone. This chain uses TRBV29-1 with TRBJ2-7; TRBD2 aligns across 9 bases. Germline CDR1 SQVTM, CDR2 ANQGSEA. The V segment lost 1 base and the J segment 2 bases; nucleotides outside the gene matches: 9. The CDR3 has 16 residues. Here the CDR3 DNA reads TGCAGCGTTGAAGCTGCGGGAGGCGGGAGGGCCTACGAGCAGTACTTC. Translating gives CSVEAAGGGRAYEQYF.

V usage is TRBV15 and J usage is TRBJ1-2; 8 bases agree with TRBD1. CDR3 length equals 15 residues. The junction had 12 bases not matched to a gene; V was cut back by 4 bases and J by 8 bases. Germline CDR1 is LNHNV and CDR2 is YYDKDF (reference sequence). The CDR3 loop reads CATSKRQGPVGGYTF. The DNA for the CDR3 is TGTGCCACCAGCAAGCGACAGGGGCCGGTCGGGGGCTACACCTTC.

The chain employs TRBV14 and TRBJ2-4; D gene unclear. Germline assignment: CDR1 SGHDN and CDR2 FVKESK. The V end was cut by 0 bases, the J end by 1 base, with 7 bases between. The CDR3 has 15 residues. CDR3 residues: CASSQEIGAKNIQYF. For the CDR3, the DNA is TGTGCCAGCAGCCAAGAGATTGGTGCCAAAAACATTCAGTACTTC.

V is TRBV2 and J is TRBJ2-7; TRBD1 agrees at 11 bases. Germline V gene lookup returns CDR1 SNHLY and CDR2 FYNNEI. V shed 6 bases and J 3 bases; nucleotides not matched to a gene: 1. The CDR3 has 13 residues. The chain's CDR3 is CASRGTGGYEQYF. The CDR3 DNA sequence: TGTGCCAGCAGGGGGACAGGGGGCTACGAGCAGTACTTC.

The chain combines TRBV6-5 with TRBJ1-5; weak D call: TRBD1 (6 bases). The V end was cut by 5 bases, the J end by 6 bases, with 17 bases between. CDR1 and CDR2 from the germline V gene are MNHEY and SVGAGI. The CDR3 contains 15 residues. The DNA for the CDR3 is TGTGCCAGCAGTCCTTACCGGGACATCCGTCAGCCCCAGCATTTT. This encodes CASSPYRDIRQPQHF.

Only a few counts were recorded for this clone. The chain couples TRBV12-1 to TRBJ2-6; the table names TRBD1, a call not compared with the DNA. TRBV12-1 is a pseudogene locus. The CDR3 extends over 18 amino acids. CDR3 protein: CASSKQNVGQSRANVLTF. CDR3 nucleotide sequence: TGTGCCAGCAGCAAGCAGAATGTAGGACAAAGTCGGGCCAACGTCCTGACTTTC.

The V call is TRBV15, the J call TRBJ1-5; 8 bases are a match to TRBD1. This CDR3 region has 15 residues. Germline-derived CDR1 and CDR2 are LNHNV and YYDKDF (reference sequence). J gave up 6 bases and V 4 bases, and 8 bases lay outside the gene matches. CDR3 in DNA: TGTGCCACCAGCACGAGCAGGGGGCAGGGTCAGCCCCAGCATTTT. Translation: CATSTSRGQGQPQHF.

The chain is built from TRBV5-1 and TRBJ1-5; 7 bases agree with TRBD1. With V trimmed by 4 bases and J by 2 bases, 3 bases remained unmatched. The CDR3 totals 14 residues. The germline V gene encodes CDR1 SGHRS and CDR2 YFSETQ. The CDR3 reads CASSLTGGNQPQHF. In nucleotides, the CDR3 is TGCGCCAGCAGCCTTACAGGGGGCAATCAGCCCCAGCATTTT. Full variable domain (remainder filled in from reference TRBV5-1 and TRBJ1-5): KAGVTQTPRYLIKTRGQQVTLSCSPISGHRSVSWYQQTPGQGLQFLFEYFSETQRNKGNFPGRFSGRQFSNSRSEMNVSTLELGDSALYLCASSLTGGNQPQHFGDGTRLSIL.

As to this clone: The germline gene is not matched at one end of the junction; a read error may be the cause. The chain is built from TRBV10-3 and TRBJ2-7, with a tentative D call TRBD1 (6 bases). The CDR3 is 13 residues long. Germline values: CDR1 ENHRY, CDR2 SYGVKD. CDR3 bases: TGTGCCAGCAGTAGGGACAACCCCTACGAGCAGTACTTC. The encoded protein is CASSRDNPYEQYF.

The gene calls are TRBV10-3 and TRBJ1-1, with TRBD1 identical over 8 bases. Germline V gives CDR1 ENHRY, CDR2 SYGVKD. The CDR3 contains 14 residues. After removal of 6 bases from V and 2 bases from J, the junction contained 5 bases not matched to a gene. CDR3 in DNA: TGTGCCATCAGGGCGACAGGGGATAACACTGAAGCTTTCTTT. Its translation: CAIRATGDNTEAFF.

The sample holds one count of this clone. The chain recombines TRBV29-1 with TRBJ1-2; no definite D call. CDR1 and CDR2 (germline): SQVTM, ANQGSEA. CDR3 length: 11 amino acids. V dropped 7 bases and J dropped 3 bases, with 9 bases sitting between them. The CDR3 is CSGWRYYGYTF. Here the CDR3 DNA reads TGCAGCGGGTGGAGGTACTATGGCTACACCTTC. Full variable domain (outside the CDR3, taken from reference TRBV29-1 and TRBJ1-2): SAVISQKPSRDICQRGTSLTIQCQVDSQVTMMFWYRQQPGQSLTLIATANQGSEATYESGFVIDKFPISRPNLTFSTLTVSNMSPEDSSIYLCSGWRYYGYTFGSGTRLTVV.

The chain is built from TRBV11-3 and TRBJ2-7; D possibly corresponds to TRBD2 (6 bases). The CDR3 has 13 amino acids. Trimming cost V 5 bases and J 5 bases, with 13 bases left between them. From germline, CDR1 is SGHNT and CDR2 YENEEA. Written as DNA, the CDR3 is TGTGCCAGCAGCCGCGGGGCCGGGGACGAGCAGTACTTC. The encoded protein is CASSRGAGDEQYF.

This chain uses TRBV9 with TRBJ1-2; possible D gene TRBD1, 6 bases. CDR3 length: 13 amino acids. V shed 3 bases and J shed 7 bases, with 13 bases lying between them. Germline CDR1 is SGDLS and CDR2 is YYNGEE. For the CDR3, the DNA is TGTGCCAGCAGCGCCGGACAGTCGTTTGGCTACACCTTC. As protein: CASSAGQSFGYTF.

The chain employs TRBV2 and TRBJ1-2; 9 positions match TRBD1. Germline CDR1 reads SNHLY; CDR2 reads FYNNEI. The CDR3 runs to 14 residues. V gave up 2 bases and J gave up 4 bases; unmatched junction bases: 2. DNA for the CDR3: TGTGCCAGCAGTGAAACGGGACAGGGCTATGGCTACACCTTC. Protein product: CASSETGQGYGYTF. The variable domain in full, with the rest retrieved from reference TRBV2 and TRBJ1-2, is EPEVTQTPSHQVTQMGQEVILRCVPISNHLYFYWYRQILGQKVEFLVSFYNNEISEKSEIFDDQFSVERPDGSNFTLKIRSTKLEDSAMYFCASSETGQGYGYTFGSGTRLTVV.

V and J are TRBV15 and TRBJ1-3; D call uncertain. From germline, CDR1 is LNHNV and CDR2 YYDKDF (reference sequence). CDR3 length: 16 amino acids. With 2 bases removed from V and 0 bases from J, the gap between germline ends came to 11 bases. CDR3 in amino acids: CATSRTVQDSGNTIYF. The CDR3 region has the DNA TGTGCCACCAGCAGAACGGTGCAAGACTCTGGAAACACCATATATTTT.

This rearrangement joins TRBV11-1 to TRBJ2-7; the match to TRBD1 covers 8 bases. Germline trimming cut 1 base from V and 2 bases from J; bases unmatched to any gene: 1. From germline, CDR1 is SGHAT and CDR2 FQDESV (reference sequence). This CDR3 is built from 14 residues. The CDR3 reads CASSLGTGTYEQYF. CDR3 sequence (DNA): TGTGCCAGCAGCTTAGGGACAGGGACCTACGAGCAGTACTTC.

This sequence joins TRBV11-2 and TRBJ2-7, with 12 bases matching TRBD2. Looked up from germline, CDR1 is SGHAT and CDR2 is FQNNGV. This CDR3 spans 18 amino acids. The junction had 12 bases not matched to a gene; V was cut back by 2 bases and J by 4 bases. CDR3 loop: CASSLLSLTSGRRYEQYF. CDR3 DNA: TGTGCCAGCAGCTTACTCTCCCTGACTAGCGGGAGAAGATACGAGCAGTACTTC.

The V gene is TRBV7-9, the J gene TRBJ2-1; TRBD2 aligns across 7 bases. CDR1 SEHNR and CDR2 FQNEAQ come from the germline V gene (reference sequence). Germline trimming cut 2 bases from V and 5 bases from J; bases unmatched to any gene: 3. CDR3 length: 14 residues. Written as DNA, the CDR3 is TGTGCCAGCAGCTTAACACTAGCGAACAATGAGCAGTTCTTC. It specifies CASSLTLANNEQFF.